The 26 T cell receptor beta chains in this list originate from one sample, sequenced in a study of T cell responses to AZD1222 COVID-19 vaccine (TCRdb year 2021). The library was generated by the immunoSEQ multiplex PCR assay. In TCRdb, the immuneACCESS table is reduced to in-frame sequences with V and J assigned. These tables do not hold every clone; where another copy was compared, an unresolved V gene accounts for under half, and the others remain unexplained. This sample lists 150,000 to 200,000 clones; about 90% were detected once. The ten largest clones add up to about 3% of the sample. What the time point label conveys for this sample: baseline before first vaccination. The source was peripheral blood, collected on day 0 of AZD1222 vaccination. These receptor sequences come from an adult in good health.

CDR3 in DNA: TGTGCCAGCAGCTCAAGATGGTCCTCTGGAAACACCATATATTTT. The encoded protein is CASSSRWSSGNTIYF. The rearrangement uses TRBV3-1 (or the pseudogene TRBV3-2) and TRBJ1-3, with unresolved D. CDR3 size: 15 residues. With 5 bases removed from V and 0 bases from J, the gap between germline ends came to 11 bases. Germline loops: CDR1 LGHDT, CDR2 YNNKEL (reference sequence).

This chain links TRBV27 with TRBJ1-4; D is undetermined. The CDR3 length is 14 residues. Germline assignment: CDR1 MNHEY and CDR2 SMNVEV (reference sequence). V was trimmed by 7 bases and J by 3 bases, leaving 12 bases between them. The chain's CDR3 is CASNRLGSNEKLFF. The CDR3 DNA reads TGTGCCAGCAACCGGCTAGGGTCTAATGAAAAACTGTTTTTT.

V usage is TRBV18 and J usage is TRBJ2-7; no clear D. The CDR3 consists of 16 residues. V dropped 1 base and J dropped 0 bases, with 13 bases sitting between them. Germline CDR1 reads KGHSH; CDR2 reads LQKENI. The CDR3 coding sequence is TGTGCCAGCTCACCACGGGGTGGCAGTAGCTCCTACGAGCAGTACTTC. Residues: CASSPRGGSSSYEQYF.

In the case of this clone: Other DNA sequences of this sample code for an identical CDR3. The genes are TRBV6-1 and TRBJ2-7; 13 positions match TRBD2. The trim removed 1 base at V and 4 bases at J, leaving 1 base unmatched. The CDR3 contains 15 residues. Looked up from germline, CDR1 is MNHNS and CDR2 is SASEGT. CDR3 region: CASSEGTSGSYEQYF. CDR3 coding DNA: TGTGCCAGCAGTGAAGGGACTAGCGGGAGTTACGAGCAGTACTTC.

This chain connects TRBV7-3 to TRBJ2-1; 8 positions match TRBD2. J lost 0 bases, V lost 3 bases, and 4 bases had no gene match. The CDR3 sequence is 16 residues long. Germline loops: CDR1 SGHTA, CDR2 FQGTGA. CDR3 in DNA: TGTGCCAGCAGCTTGACGGGAGGGCCCTCCTACAATGAGCAGTTCTTC. This codes for CASSLTGGPSYNEQFF.

The V and J genes are TRBV27 and TRBJ1-2; D unresolved. The CDR3 runs to 12 residues. Trimming left V 3 bases short and J 4 bases short, with 6 bases between. Germline loops: CDR1 MNHEY, CDR2 SMNVEV (reference sequence). The CDR3 sequence is CASSLTAYGYTF. CDR3 DNA sequence: TGTGCCAGCAGTTTGACGGCCTATGGCTACACCTTC.

The chain carries TRBV24-1 and TRBJ1-2; D call uncertain. V lost 2 bases and J 5 bases, leaving 8 bases between the germline ends. The germline V gene has CDR1 KGHDR and CDR2 SFDVKD. CDR3 size: 13 residues. This chain's CDR3 is CATSDYQSYGYTF. The CDR3 DNA reads TGTGCCACCAGTGATTACCAATCTTATGGCTACACCTTC.

The gene calls are TRBV12-2 and TRBJ2-7; the tabulated D call, TRBD2, remains unverified against the DNA. TRBV12-2 is recorded as a pseudogene. The CDR3 has 17 residues. As DNA, the CDR3 is TGTGCAAGTCGCTTTAGCAGGCCCCCGGGACTGACCTACGAGCAGTACTTC. Protein sequence: CASRFSRPPGLTYEQYF.

The rearrangement joins TRBV18 to TRBJ2-7; possibly TRBD1 for D (6 bases). This CDR3 contains 15 residues. From germline, CDR1 is KGHSH and CDR2 LQKENI. The V and J ends lost 3 bases and 0 bases respectively, with 12 bases between them. CDR3 bases: TGTGCCAGCTCACCCTCGACAGGCCCCTCCTACGAGCAGTACTTC. It encodes CASSPSTGPSYEQYF.

The chain joins TRBV4-2 to TRBJ2-1; TRBD2 might be the D (6 bases). With 2 bases removed from V and 6 bases from J, the gap between germline ends came to 17 bases. Germline V gives CDR1 LGHNA, CDR2 YNFKEQ. The CDR3 extends over 16 amino acids. The CDR3 region has the DNA TGTGCCAGCAGCCAACCCGACGGGACTCTTGGCAATGAGCAGTTCTTC. This translates into CASSQPDGTLGNEQFF.

The chain recombines TRBV5-6 with TRBJ2-7, with 7 bases that match TRBD1. V lost 5 bases and J lost 11; bases outside the gene matches: 10. The CDR3 loop spans 12 amino acids. Germline V gene data show CDR1 as SGHDT and CDR2 as YYEEEE. The CDR3 nucleotides are TGTGCCAGCAGAATGGGACAGCCTCCTGAGTACTTC. Translated: CASRMGQPPEYF.

Worth noting for this clone: The same CDR3 can be traced to other DNA sequences in this sample. The gene calls are TRBV5-8 and TRBJ1-6; D uncertain. The V gene lost 0 bases and the J gene lost 4 bases, with 5 bases spanning the gap. The length of the CDR3 is 14 residues. Germline CDR1 is SGHTS and CDR2 is YDEGEE. CDR3 protein: CASSLAVYNSPLHF. The CDR3 DNA reads as TGTGCCAGCAGCTTGGCCGTGTATAATTCACCCCTCCACTTT.

The chain is built from TRBV23-1 and TRBJ1-2, with no clear D. TRBV23-1 is an open reading frame whose function is uncertain. Trimming left V 6 bases short and J 3 bases short, with 20 bases between. CDR3 length: 16 residues. The CDR3 region is CASSHGRPQVDYGYTF. Written as DNA, the CDR3 is TGCGCCAGCAGCCACGGGAGGCCTCAGGTGGACTATGGCTACACCTTC.

V usage is TRBV28 and J usage is TRBJ1-1, with D possibly TRBD1 on 5 matching bases. The length of the CDR3 is 13 residues. Germline lookup yields CDR1 MDHEN and CDR2 SYDVKM. Trimming stripped 8 bases from V and 5 bases from J, with 15 bases between. CDR3 bases: TGTGCCAGCGTACACGGGGGATGGACTGAAGCTTTCTTT. It encodes CASVHGGWTEAFF. The entire variable domain, with the rest obtained from reference TRBV28 and TRBJ1-1, is as follows: DVKVTQSSRYLVKRTGEKVFLECVQDMDHENMFWYRQDPGLGLRLIYFSYDVKMKEKGDIPEGYSVSREKKERFSLILESASTNQTSMYLCASVHGGWTEAFFGQGTRLTVV.

This chain links TRBV6-1 with TRBJ2-6; possibly TRBD1 or TRBD2 for D (5 bases each). Trimming removed 3 bases at V and 2 bases at J, with 11 bases between. The CDR3 is 16 residues long. Germline assignment: CDR1 MNHNS and CDR2 SASEGT. The CDR3: CASSELWGTGANVLTF. The DNA for the CDR3 is TGTGCCAGCAGTGAGTTATGGGGGACTGGGGCCAACGTCCTGACTTTC.

The genes are TRBV7-2 and TRBJ2-1; 13 bases fit TRBD2. The V gene's germline CDR1 is SGHTA and CDR2 FQGNSA. The CDR3 length is 16 residues. V lost 4 bases to trimming and J lost 8 bases; unmatched junction nucleotides: 8. DNA of the CDR3: TGTGCCAGCAGCTACGTACCGGGACTAGCGGGATATGAGCAGTTCTTC. It translates to CASSYVPGLAGYEQFF.

The chain carries TRBV9 and TRBJ2-5; D gene ambiguous. Germline loops: CDR1 SGDLS, CDR2 YYNGEE. V was shortened by 1 base and J by 5 bases, with 9 bases between the two germline ends. The CDR3 is made up of 13 amino acids. The CDR3 bases are TGTGCCAGCAGCGTATCAGGTAGTGAGACCCAGTACTTC. This sequence encodes CASSVSGSETQYF.

The chain links TRBV7-6 to TRBJ2-7, with 10 bases lining up with TRBD2. Trimming cost V 1 base and J 1 base; bases outside gene matches: 1. The CDR3 runs 15 residues. CDR1 and CDR2 (germline): SGHVS, FNYEAQ. The CDR3 nucleotides are TGTGCCAGCAGCTTAGGGACTAGCGGTTCCTACGAGCAGTACTTC. Translation gives CASSLGTSGSYEQYF. Using reference TRBV7-6 and TRBJ2-7 for the parts outside the CDR3, the full variable domain is GAGVSQSPRYKVTKRGQDVALRCDPISGHVSLYWYRQALGQGPEFLTYFNYEAQQDKSGLPNDRFSAERPEGSISTLTIQRTEQRDSAMYRCASSLGTSGSYEQYFGPGTRLTVT.

V gene TRBV25-1 combines with J gene TRBJ2-1, with D unresolved. This CDR3 is built from 14 residues. The germline V gene encodes CDR1 MGHDK and CDR2 SYGVNS. Trimming removed 5 bases from V and 0 bases from J, with 8 bases in between. Written as DNA, the CDR3 is TGTGCCAGCAGTAAGGCCGGCTCCTACAATGAGCAGTTCTTC. It is translated as CASSKAGSYNEQFF.

The rearrangement links TRBV30 to TRBJ1-4; D is undetermined. This CDR3 has 15 amino acids. The germline CDR1 and CDR2 sequences are GTSNPN and SVGIG (reference sequence). Trimming stripped 3 bases from V and 0 bases from J, with 11 bases between. In DNA, the CDR3 is TGTGCCTGGAGCGGAAGGGCTTCAACTAATGAAAAACTGTTTTTT. Protein sequence: CAWSGRASTNEKLFF.

V usage is TRBV5-1 and J usage is TRBJ2-1, with TRBD2 identical over 10 bases. CDR1 SGHRS and CDR2 YFSETQ come from the germline V gene. With V trimmed by 5 bases and J by 3 bases, 5 bases remained unmatched. The CDR3 totals 15 residues. CDR3 in DNA: TGCGCCAGCAGGCGAGTAGCGGGGGGCTACAATGAGCAGTTCTTC. Its protein is CASRRVAGGYNEQFF. Using reference TRBV5-1 and TRBJ2-1 for the parts outside the CDR3, the full variable domain is KAGVTQTPRYLIKTRGQQVTLSCSPISGHRSVSWYQQTPGQGLQFLFEYFSETQRNKGNFPGRFSGRQFSNSRSEMNVSTLELGDSALYLCASRRVAGGYNEQFFGPGTRLTVL.

The CDR3 DNA sequence: TGTGCCAGCAGTCAATGGGACAGGGGGTTGGCTTTCTTT. Residues: CASSQWDRGLAFF. The chain is built from TRBV6-5 and TRBJ1-1; TRBD1 aligns across 11 bases. CDR1 MNHEY and CDR2 SVGAGI come from the germline V gene. J gave up 11 bases and V 5 bases, and 7 bases lay outside the gene matches. This CDR3 contains 13 residues.

The CDR3 DNA is TGTGCCAGCAGCTCTATCGGGAGCGGTGCTGCCTACGAGCAGTACTTC. This gives the protein CASSSIGSGAAYEQYF. The chain recombines TRBV13 with TRBJ2-7; D possibly corresponds to TRBD2 (6 bases). The V end was cut by 4 bases, the J end by 2 bases, with 18 bases between. The CDR3 contains 16 residues. Germline V lookup: CDR1 PRHDT, CDR2 FYEKMQ (reference sequence).

The rearrangement joins TRBV7-9 to TRBJ1-2; unclear D gene. Germline V lookup: CDR1 SEHNR, CDR2 FQNEAQ (reference sequence). Trimming removed 7 bases at V and 8 bases at J, with 17 bases between. The CDR3 runs 13 residues. CDR3 region: CASNPPDKAGYTF. CDR3 bases: TGTGCCAGCAACCCGCCCGACAAAGCCGGCTACACCTTC.

The chain carries TRBV14 and TRBJ1-1; weak D call: TRBD1 (5 bases). V lost 0 bases and J 4 bases, leaving 12 bases between the germline ends. The CDR3 contains 15 residues. The V gene's germline CDR1 is SGHDN and CDR2 FVKESK. DNA for the CDR3: TGTGCCAGCAGCCAAGATCTATCGGGGCCCACTGAAGCTTTCTTT. This codes for CASSQDLSGPTEAFF.

The chain joins TRBV7-2 to TRBJ1-1, with no clear D. V was shortened by 4 bases and J by 5 bases, with 14 bases between the two germline ends. Germline CDR1 and CDR2: SGHTA and FQGNSA. The CDR3 totals 14 residues. The CDR3 coding sequence is TGTGCCAGCAGCTCTAGGGTGGGGAGAACTGAAGCTTTCTTT. Its protein product is CASSSRVGRTEAFF.